What follows describes a single T cell receptor beta chain. The data belong to a study of T cell responses to AZD1222 COVID-19 vaccine. Germline trimming cut 3 bases from V and 4 bases from J; bases unmatched to any gene: 7. CDR3 size: 15 residues. Germline-derived CDR1 and CDR2 are SGHNT and YYREEE (reference sequence). The assay was immunoSEQ multiplex PCR, and TCRdb's table has in-frame clones only and misses some. Altogether more than 150,000 clones are present, more than 80% being singletons, with the ten largest covering around 6.4%. The chain has TRBV5-4 and TRBJ2-4; 7 bases align to TRBD1. The receptor was isolated from an adult in good health. The input for sequencing was peripheral blood, taken on day 0 of AZD1222 vaccination. CDR3 coding DNA: TGTGCCAGCAGCTCTGAGGGACAGTTGAAAAACATTCAGTACTTC. Encoded protein: CASSSEGQLKNIQYF. The whole variable domain, remainder taken from reference TRBV5-4 and TRBJ2-4, is ETGVTQSPTHLIKTRGQQVTLRCSSQSGHNTVSWYQQALGQGPQFIFQYYREEENGRGNFPPRFSGLQFPNYSSELNVNALELDDSALYLCASSSEGQLKNIQYFGAGTRLSVL.